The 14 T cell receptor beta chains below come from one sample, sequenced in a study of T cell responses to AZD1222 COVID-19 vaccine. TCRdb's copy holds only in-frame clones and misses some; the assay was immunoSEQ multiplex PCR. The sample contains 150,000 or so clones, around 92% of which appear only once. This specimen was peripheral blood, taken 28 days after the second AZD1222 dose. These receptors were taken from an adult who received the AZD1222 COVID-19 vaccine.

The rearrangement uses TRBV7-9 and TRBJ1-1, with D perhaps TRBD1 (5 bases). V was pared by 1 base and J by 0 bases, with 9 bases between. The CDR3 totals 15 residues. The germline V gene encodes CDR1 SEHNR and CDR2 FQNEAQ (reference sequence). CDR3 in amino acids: CASSLEGGVNTEAFF. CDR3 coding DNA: TGTGCCAGCAGCTTAGAAGGAGGGGTGAACACTGAAGCTTTCTTT.

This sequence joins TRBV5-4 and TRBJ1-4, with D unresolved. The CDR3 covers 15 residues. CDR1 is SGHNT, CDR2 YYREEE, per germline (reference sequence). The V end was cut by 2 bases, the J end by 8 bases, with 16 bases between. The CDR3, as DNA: TGTGCCAGCAGCTTTACCGACTTCGCCGGCGAAAAACTGTTTTTT. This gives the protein CASSFTDFAGEKLFF.

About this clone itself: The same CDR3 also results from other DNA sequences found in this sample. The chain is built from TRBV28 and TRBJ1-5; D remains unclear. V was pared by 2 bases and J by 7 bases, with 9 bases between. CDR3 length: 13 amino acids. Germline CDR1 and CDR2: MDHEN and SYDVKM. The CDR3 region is CASSLGRSQPQHF. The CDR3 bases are TGTGCCAGCAGTTTAGGGAGGAGCCAGCCCCAGCATTTT. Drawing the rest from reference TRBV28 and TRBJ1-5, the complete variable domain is DVKVTQSSRYLVKRTGEKVFLECVQDMDHENMFWYRQDPGLGLRLIYFSYDVKMKEKGDIPEGYSVSREKKERFSLILESASTNQTSMYLCASSLGRSQPQHFGDGTRLSIL.

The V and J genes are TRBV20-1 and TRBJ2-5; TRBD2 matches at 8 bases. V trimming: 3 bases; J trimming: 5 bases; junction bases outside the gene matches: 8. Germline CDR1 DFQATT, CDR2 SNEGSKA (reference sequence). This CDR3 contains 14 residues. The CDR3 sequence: CSASTREGPETQYF. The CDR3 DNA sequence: TGCAGTGCTAGTACCCGGGAGGGCCCCGAGACCCAGTACTTC.

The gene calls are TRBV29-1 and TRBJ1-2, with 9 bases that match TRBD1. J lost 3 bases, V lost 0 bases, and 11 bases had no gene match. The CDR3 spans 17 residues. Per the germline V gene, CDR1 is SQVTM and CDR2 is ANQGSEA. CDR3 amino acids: CSVEDVPGTGRDYGYTF. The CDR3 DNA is TGCAGCGTTGAAGATGTCCCCGGGACAGGGAGAGACTATGGCTACACCTTC.

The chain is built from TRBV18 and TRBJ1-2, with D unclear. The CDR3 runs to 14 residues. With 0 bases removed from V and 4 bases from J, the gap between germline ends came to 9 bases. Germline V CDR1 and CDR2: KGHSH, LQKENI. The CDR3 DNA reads TGTGCCAGCTCACCACCCGCCGGTGGCTATGGCTACACCTTC. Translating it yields CASSPPAGGYGYTF.

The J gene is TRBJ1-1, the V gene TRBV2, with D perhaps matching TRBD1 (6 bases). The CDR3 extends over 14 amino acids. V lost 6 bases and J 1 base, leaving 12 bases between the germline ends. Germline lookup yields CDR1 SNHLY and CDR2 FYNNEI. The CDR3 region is CASRPQGANTEAFF. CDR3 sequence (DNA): TGTGCCAGCAGGCCACAGGGTGCGAACACTGAAGCTTTCTTT.

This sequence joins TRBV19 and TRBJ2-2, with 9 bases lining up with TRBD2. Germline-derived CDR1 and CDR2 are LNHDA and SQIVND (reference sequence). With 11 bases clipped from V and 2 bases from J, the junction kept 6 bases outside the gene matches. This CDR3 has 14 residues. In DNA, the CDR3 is TGTGCCGGTCATAGCGGGAGAAACACCGGGGAGCTGTTTTTT. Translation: CAGHSGRNTGELFF.

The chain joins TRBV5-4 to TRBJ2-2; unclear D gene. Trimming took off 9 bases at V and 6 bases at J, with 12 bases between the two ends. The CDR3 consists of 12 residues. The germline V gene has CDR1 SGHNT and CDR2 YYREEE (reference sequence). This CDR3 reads CAIRKAPGELFF. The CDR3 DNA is TGTGCCATCAGGAAGGCGCCCGGGGAGCTGTTTTTT. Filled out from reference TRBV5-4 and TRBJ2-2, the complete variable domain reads ETGVTQSPTHLIKTRGQQVTLRCSSQSGHNTVSWYQQALGQGPQFIFQYYREEENGRGNFPPRFSGLQFPNYSSELNVNALELDDSALYLCAIRKAPGELFFGEGSRLTVL.

CDR3 sequence (DNA): TGTGCCAGCAGTTTGAGGGTGAGCAATCAGCCCCAGCATTTT. The encoded protein is CASSLRVSNQPQHF. The rearrangement joins TRBV27 to TRBJ1-5; D is unresolved. CDR1 and CDR2 (germline): MNHEY, SMNVEV (reference sequence). This CDR3 spans 14 amino acids. The germline V and J ends were trimmed by 3 bases and 1 base, with 7 bases remaining between them.

In DNA, the CDR3 is TGTGCCAGCAGTTCCCCGTCCCGACAGGGTGGAGAAAAACTGTTTTTT. It yields the protein CASSSPSRQGGEKLFF. The chain links TRBV27 to TRBJ1-4; 7 bases agree with TRBD1. Germline CDR1 is MNHEY and CDR2 is SMNVEV (reference sequence). The CDR3 has 16 residues. The ends lost 4 bases at V and 8 bases at J; junction bases unmatched: 13.

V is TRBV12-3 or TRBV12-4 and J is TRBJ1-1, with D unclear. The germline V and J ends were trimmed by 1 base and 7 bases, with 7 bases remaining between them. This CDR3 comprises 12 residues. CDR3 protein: CASSLGQLEAFF. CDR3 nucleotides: TGTGCCAGCAGTTTAGGTCAGCTTGAAGCTTTCTTT.

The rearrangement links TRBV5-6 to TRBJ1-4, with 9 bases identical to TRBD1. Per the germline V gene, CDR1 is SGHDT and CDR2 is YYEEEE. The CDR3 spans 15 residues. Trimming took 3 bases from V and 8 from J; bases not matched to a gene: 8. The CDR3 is CASSSTGGDGEKLFF. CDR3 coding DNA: TGTGCCAGCAGCTCGACAGGGGGTGATGGAGAAAAACTGTTTTTT. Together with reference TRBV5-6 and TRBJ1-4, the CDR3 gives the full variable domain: DAGVTQSPTHLIKTRGQQVTLRCSPKSGHDTVSWYQQALGQGPQFIFQYYEEEERQRGNFPDRFSGHQFPNYSSELNVNALLLGDSALYLCASSSTGGDGEKLFFGSGTQLSVL.

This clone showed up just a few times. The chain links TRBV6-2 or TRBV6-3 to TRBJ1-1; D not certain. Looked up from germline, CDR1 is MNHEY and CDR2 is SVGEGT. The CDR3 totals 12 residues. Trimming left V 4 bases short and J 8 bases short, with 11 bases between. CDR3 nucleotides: TGTGCCAGCAGTTCTGGGATTGGGGAAGCTTTCTTT. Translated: CASSSGIGEAFF.